This T cell receptor (beta chain) was captured by sequencing in a study of chemoradiotherapy in HPV16-positive cancers. Study details: Functional T-cell assays on a couple of HPV16-positive patients' cells defined candidate HPV-specific clones and common TCR motifs.

Study results and caveats: Non-HPV-specific T cells did not expand in tumors during treatment, whereas candidate HPV-specific clones and E7-related motifs did. For HPV16-positive patients, expanding HPV-responsive T cells associated with longer recurrence-free survival. Functional assays defining HPV-specific T cells used only a couple of HPV16-positive patients.

The length of the CDR3 is 11 residues. Per germline, CDR1 DFQATT and CDR2 SNEGSKA (reference sequence). Trimming pared 1 base from V and 6 bases from J, leaving 6 bases between. Assay: immunoSEQ multiplex PCR; the TCRdb copy retains only in-frame clones and omits some. The data show over a thousand clones, approximately 85% seen once. With respect to this clone: What it binds is not known.

This material consisted of tumor tissue, taken from a patient who underwent chemoradiotherapy. The sequence was collected from a human donor with HPV-associated anogenital cancer. This chain uses TRBV20-1 with TRBJ1-2, with no clear D. In DNA, the CDR3 is TGCAGTGCTAGAGGAGGGAATGGCTACACCTTC. Protein: CSARGGNGYTF.